The 8 T cell receptor beta chains below all came from one sample that was sequenced in a study of cytomegalovirus exposure and HLA in healthy donors (dated by TCRdb to the late 2010s). To prepare the library, the immunoSEQ multiplex PCR assay was applied. For the multiplex PCR, a mixture combining 60 forward primers for TCR Vbeta segments and 13 reverse primers for TCR Jbeta segments was used. As stored in TCRdb, this immuneACCESS dataset retains in-frame rearrangements with V and J assigned. A fraction of the clones does not appear; measured against another copy, unresolved V genes explain less than half of the discrepancy, and the remainder lacks a known reason. Recorded for this sample are roughly 110,000 clones; about 78% of them occurred a single time. The ten largest clones take up around 5.8% of the sample. Specimen: PBMCs. The receptor set was obtained from a woman younger than 45 in good health and CMV-seropositive.

The chain carries TRBV9 and TRBJ1-2; 8 bases are a match to TRBD1. From germline, CDR1 is SGDLS and CDR2 YYNGEE. With 3 bases clipped from V and 5 bases from J, the junction kept 3 bases outside the gene matches. The CDR3 sequence is 13 residues long. The CDR3 nucleotides are TGTGCCAGCAGCGGAACAGGGGGGTATGGCTACACCTTC. Translated: CASSGTGGYGYTF.

As regards this clone: This sample includes further DNA sequences coding for the same CDR3. J is TRBJ1-1 and V is TRBV5-1, with TRBD1 identical over 7 bases. The CDR3 spans 14 residues. After removal of 0 bases from V and 4 bases from J, the junction contained 3 bases not matched to a gene. Per germline, CDR1 SGHRS and CDR2 YFSETQ. Written as DNA, the CDR3 is TGCGCCAGCAGCTTGGACAGGGGTGGCACTGAAGCTTTCTTT. Translating it yields CASSLDRGGTEAFF.

The chain uses TRBV21-1 and TRBJ1-2; TRBD1, the table's D call, lacks a check against the DNA. TRBV21-1 is flagged as a pseudogene. This CDR3 has 14 amino acids. CDR3 residues: CASSPQGRYYGYTF. The CDR3 bases are TGTGCCAGCAGCCCACAGGGGCGTTACTATGGCTACACCTTC.

This clone appeared a single time. The chain uses TRBV5-1 and TRBJ1-1, with 7 bases lining up with TRBD1. The ends lost 4 bases at V and 3 bases at J; junction bases unmatched: 6. Germline values: CDR1 SGHRS, CDR2 YFSETQ. CDR3 length equals 14 residues. For the CDR3, the DNA is TGCGCCAGCAGCGGCGACAGGGCTTACACTGAAGCTTTCTTT. As protein: CASSGDRAYTEAFF.

V and J are TRBV2 and TRBJ2-1; TRBD2 is a possible D gene (5 bases). Trimming removed 6 bases at V and 6 bases at J, with 12 bases between. CDR3 size: 13 residues. The germline V gene has CDR1 SNHLY and CDR2 FYNNEI. CDR3 coding DNA: TGTGCCAGCAGGGACTTTCTTGGCAATGAGCAGTTCTTC. Encoded protein: CASRDFLGNEQFF.

This clone appeared a few times. The chain employs TRBV7-2 and TRBJ1-2, with 8 bases aligning to TRBD1. The CDR3 has 17 residues. Germline values: CDR1 SGHTA, CDR2 FQGNSA. The J segment lost 1 base and the V segment lost 4 bases, leaving 11 bases of the junction unmatched. In DNA form, the CDR3 reads TGTGCCAGCAGCTACCATCGGGACAGGTCTGGTAACTATGGCTACACCTTC. Its protein is CASSYHRDRSGNYGYTF.

The rearrangement joins TRBV7-2 to TRBJ1-2, with D possibly matching TRBD1 (5 bases). The germline V gene encodes CDR1 SGHTA and CDR2 FQGNSA. This CDR3 comprises 13 residues. V shed 2 bases and J shed 4 bases, with 8 bases lying between them. The CDR3 is CASSLQGSYGYTF. Written as DNA, the CDR3 is TGTGCCAGCAGCTTACAGGGTTCCTATGGCTACACCTTC.

The V call is TRBV19, the J call TRBJ2-1; D is possibly TRBD1 (5 bases). The germline V and J ends were trimmed by 3 bases and 9 bases, with 15 bases remaining between them. Germline loops: CDR1 LNHDA, CDR2 SQIVND (reference sequence). CDR3 length: 14 amino acids. CDR3 in DNA: TGTGCCAGTAGTATGGGGCTAGGATTTACTGAGCAGTTCTTC. Translated: CASSMGLGFTEQFF.